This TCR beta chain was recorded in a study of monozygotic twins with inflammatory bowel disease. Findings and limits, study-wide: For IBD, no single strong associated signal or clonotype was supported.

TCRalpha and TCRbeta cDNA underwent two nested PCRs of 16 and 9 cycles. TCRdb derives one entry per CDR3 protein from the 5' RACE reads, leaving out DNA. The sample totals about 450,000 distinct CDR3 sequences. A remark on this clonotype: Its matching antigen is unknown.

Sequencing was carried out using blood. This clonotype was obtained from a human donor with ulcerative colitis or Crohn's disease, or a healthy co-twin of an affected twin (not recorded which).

The chain's CDR3 is CASSLVGGSSGELFF. The chain couples TRBV7-2 to TRBJ2-2. CDR3 length: 15 amino acids. Germline V CDR1 and CDR2: SGHTA, FQGNSA.